The clone carrying this T cell receptor (beta chain) has at least ten counts. Its antigen remains unknown. Preparing the TCRbeta library involved the use of unique molecular identifiers. MiXCR, run by TCRdb on the PCR reads, gives a single entry per CDR3 protein. This sample has fewer than 350,000 distinct CDR3 sequences; around 7.1% occur once, and the top ten carry 9.1%. CDR1 is SGHVS and CDR2 is FQNEAQ in the germline V gene. Trimming took off 5 bases at V and 2 bases at J, with 14 bases between the two ends. The length of the CDR3 is 15 residues. These data originate in a study of T-cell reconstitution after alpha-beta-depleted transplantation in children. Study-level results: Some patients' high day-60 TCRbeta diversity was traced to surviving recipient T cells and thymic progenitors. T-cell counts and diversity at one year following transplant were attributed mainly to newly produced T cells. Reported findings indicate that, about two months after transplant, alpha-beta T cells came from several hundred expanded clones, which were derived from non-depleted graft cells.

The TCR was taken from a female patient younger than 10 who had a stem cell transplant for Fanconi anemia, so the T cells may come from the graft donor. Sequenced here: peripheral blood, sampled 360 days after TCRalphabeta/CD19-depleted stem cell transplant. The V call is TRBV7-8, the J call TRBJ2-3, with D maybe TRBD2 (6 bases). The CDR3 is CASSRTGDSTDTQYF. The CDR3 bases are TGTGCCAGCAGCCGGACGGGAGACTCCACAGATACGCAGTATTTT.